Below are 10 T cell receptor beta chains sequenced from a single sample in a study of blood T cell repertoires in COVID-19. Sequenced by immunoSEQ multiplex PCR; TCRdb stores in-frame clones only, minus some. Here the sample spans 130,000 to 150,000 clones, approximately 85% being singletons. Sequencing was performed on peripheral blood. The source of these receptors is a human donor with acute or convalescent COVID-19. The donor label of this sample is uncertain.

The CDR3 loop is CASNPKDRGNTEAFF. The CDR3 DNA reads TGTGCCAGTAACCCAAAGGATAGGGGGAACACTGAAGCTTTCTTT. The V gene is TRBV19, the J gene TRBJ1-1; D perhaps matches TRBD1 (5 bases). Germline V lookup: CDR1 LNHDA, CDR2 SQIVND (reference sequence). The CDR3 spans 15 residues. V lost 7 bases and J 1 base, leaving 16 bases between the germline ends.

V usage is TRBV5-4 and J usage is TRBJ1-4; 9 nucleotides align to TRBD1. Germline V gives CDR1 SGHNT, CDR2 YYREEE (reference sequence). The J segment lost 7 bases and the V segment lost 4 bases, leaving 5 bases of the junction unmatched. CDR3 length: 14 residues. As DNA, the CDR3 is TGTGCCAGCAGCAAGACAGGGGGTGGTGAAAAACTGTTTTTT. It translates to CASSKTGGGEKLFF.

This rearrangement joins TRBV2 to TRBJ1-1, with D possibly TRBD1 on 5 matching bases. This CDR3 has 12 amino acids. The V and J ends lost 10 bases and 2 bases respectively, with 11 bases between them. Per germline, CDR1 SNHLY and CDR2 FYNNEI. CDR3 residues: CATEDTNTEAFF. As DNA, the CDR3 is TGTGCCACCGAGGACACCAACACTGAAGCTTTCTTT.

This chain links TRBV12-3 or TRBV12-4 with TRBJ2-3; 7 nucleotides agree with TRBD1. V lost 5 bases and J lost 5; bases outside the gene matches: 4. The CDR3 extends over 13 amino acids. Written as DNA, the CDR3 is TGTGCCAGCAGTCCTGGGACAGAAGATACGCAGTATTTT. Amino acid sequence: CASSPGTEDTQYF.

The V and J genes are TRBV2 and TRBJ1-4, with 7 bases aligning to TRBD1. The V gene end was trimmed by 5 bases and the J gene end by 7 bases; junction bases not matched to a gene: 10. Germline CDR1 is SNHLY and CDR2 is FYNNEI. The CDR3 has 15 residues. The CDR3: CASSLVEGAGEKLFF. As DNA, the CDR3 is TGTGCCAGCAGTTTGGTGGAGGGGGCGGGTGAAAAACTGTTTTTT.

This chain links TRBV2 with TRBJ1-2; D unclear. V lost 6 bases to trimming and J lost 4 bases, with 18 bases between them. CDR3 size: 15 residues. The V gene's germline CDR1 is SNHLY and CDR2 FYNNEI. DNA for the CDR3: TGTGCCAGCAGGGAGCGGAGGGAGGAGAGCTATGGCTACACCTTC. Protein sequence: CASRERREESYGYTF.

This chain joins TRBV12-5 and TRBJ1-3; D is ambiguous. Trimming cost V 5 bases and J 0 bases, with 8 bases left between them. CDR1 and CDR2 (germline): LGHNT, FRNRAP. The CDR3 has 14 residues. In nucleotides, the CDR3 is TGTGCTAGTGGTCGCGATGACTCTGGAAACACCATATATTTT. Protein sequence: CASGRDDSGNTIYF.

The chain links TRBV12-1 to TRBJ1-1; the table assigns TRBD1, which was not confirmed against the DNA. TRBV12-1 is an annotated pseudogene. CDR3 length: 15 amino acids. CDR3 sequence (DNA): TGTGCCAGCAGCCCCGGGGGACAGGAGAACACTGAAGCTTTCTTT. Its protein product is CASSPGGQENTEAFF.

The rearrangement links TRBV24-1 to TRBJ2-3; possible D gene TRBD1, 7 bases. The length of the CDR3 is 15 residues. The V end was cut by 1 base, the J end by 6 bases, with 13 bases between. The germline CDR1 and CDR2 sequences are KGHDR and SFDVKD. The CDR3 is CATSDFLQGRDTQYF. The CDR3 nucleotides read TGTGCCACCAGTGATTTTTTACAGGGGAGGGATACGCAGTATTTT.

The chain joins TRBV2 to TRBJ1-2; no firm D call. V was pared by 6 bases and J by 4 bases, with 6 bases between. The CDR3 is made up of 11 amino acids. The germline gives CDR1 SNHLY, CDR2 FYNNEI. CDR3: CASRLIYGYTF. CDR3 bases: TGTGCCAGCAGGCTAATCTATGGCTACACCTTC.